What follows describes a single T cell receptor beta chain. This sample was included in a study of breast tumors, draining lymph nodes, adjacent tissues. MiXCR, applied by TCRdb to the multiplex PCR reads, yields one record per CDR3 protein. The repertoire has some 25,000 distinct CDR3 sequences, approximately 75% of them found once; the top ten carry under 25%. Per germline, CDR1 DFQATT and CDR2 SNEGSKA (reference sequence). The CDR3 length is 14 residues. Trimming took 0 bases from V and 8 from J; bases not matched to a gene: 9. The genes are TRBV20-1 and TRBJ1-2, with 7 nucleotides matching TRBD1. The receptor was derived from a female donor with breast cancer. Some clones in this sample may be carry-over from other donors' samples. The sample was tumor-adjacent breast tissue. In DNA, the CDR3 is TGCAGTGCTAGAGATCATGAGGGGGCGAGAGGCTACACCTTC. It codes for CSARDHEGARGYTF.